The entry below gives a single T cell receptor (beta chain) sequence along with its context. The target antigen is unknown. This sample is part of a study of T cells expressing NK-cell markers. Study in general: HCMV serostatus: seven of eight sequenced donors positive, one negative.

Study results and caveats: Whether the expanded NKG2C+ T cell clones recognized HCMV remained unclear. In a group of 5 or 6 donors, dominant NKG2C+ clonotypes represented roughly 1.0-7.5% of CD8+ T cells.

TCRdb derives one entry per CDR3 protein from the 5' RACE reads, leaving out DNA. This table lists about 440,000 distinct CDR3 sequences. Germline V CDR1 and CDR2: SGHVS, FNYEAQ. CDR3 length: 15 residues. This receptor was obtained from a woman between 18 and 70 years old in good health. This chain joins TRBV7-6 and TRBJ2-7; without DNA, the TCRdb call of TRBD1 cannot be checked. The specimen was blood T cells: a sorted CD56 or NKG2C T cell subset, CD4+ or CD8+ T cells, or bulk PBMC T cells (not recorded which). CDR3 loop: CASSSPLPGGYEQYF.